One and the same sample provided the 12 T cell receptor beta chains below, sequenced in a study of T cell responses to AZD1222 COVID-19 vaccine. The data were produced by immunoSEQ multiplex PCR, yet TCRdb's version contains in-frame clones alone and is incomplete. The profile shows about 89,000 clones, under 95% of them singletons. The specimen comprised peripheral blood, sampled on day 0 of MenACWY control vaccination. All receptors come from an adult in good health.

The rearrangement joins TRBV7-8 to TRBJ2-7; no clear D. CDR1 is SGHVS and CDR2 is FQNEAQ in the germline V gene. V gave up 4 bases and J gave up 3 bases, with 13 bases separating them. The CDR3 totals 14 residues. The CDR3 region has the DNA TGTGCCAGCAGCTCCCTCGTGGACGGCTACGAGCAGTACTTC. This sequence encodes CASSSLVDGYEQYF. Looking up the rest from reference TRBV7-8 and TRBJ2-7 gives the full variable domain: GAGVSQSPRYKVAKRGQDVALRCDPISGHVSLFWYQQALGQGPEFLTYFQNEAQLDKSGLPSDRFFAERPEGSVSTLKIQRTQQEDSAVYLCASSSLVDGYEQYFGPGTRLTVT.

The chain links TRBV11-2 to TRBJ2-2; a possible D gene is TRBD2 (6 bases). The V gene lost 5 bases and the J gene lost 6 bases, with 22 bases spanning the gap. This CDR3 comprises 17 residues. The germline CDR1 and CDR2 sequences are SGHAT and FQNNGV. The CDR3 loop reads CASSPTPRRAGSGELFF. CDR3 bases: TGTGCCAGCAGCCCAACCCCGCGGAGGGCGGGATCCGGGGAGCTGTTTTTT.

Here the CDR3 reads CAIGIDNPQGTDTQYF. The CDR3 DNA reads as TGTGCCATCGGTATTGACAATCCTCAAGGGACAGATACGCAGTATTTT. V gene TRBV10-3 combines with J gene TRBJ2-3; D is uncertain. Trimming removed 8 bases at V and 3 bases at J, with 21 bases between. The CDR3 is 16 amino acids. The germline gives CDR1 ENHRY, CDR2 SYGVKD.

This clone appeared once. CDR3 in amino acids: CATSRDLAGGPGEQYF. In DNA form, the CDR3 reads TGTGCCACCAGCAGAGATCTAGCGGGAGGGCCGGGGGAGCAGTACTTC. The genes are TRBV15 and TRBJ2-7, with 12 nucleotides matching TRBD2. Trimming cost V 0 bases and J 7 bases; bases outside gene matches: 7. The CDR3 loop spans 16 amino acids. Germline V lookup: CDR1 LNHNV, CDR2 YYDKDF (reference sequence).

The V call is TRBV5-1, the J call TRBJ2-5; maybe TRBD1 (6 bases). The CDR3 is 14 amino acids. Trimming cost V 4 bases and J 5 bases, with 15 bases left between them. CDR1 and CDR2 (germline): SGHRS, YFSETQ. The CDR3 sequence: CASSDMQGPETQYF. DNA for the CDR3: TGCGCCAGCAGCGACATGCAGGGGCCCGAGACCCAGTACTTC.

The gene calls are TRBV15 and TRBJ2-7, with 7 bases fitting TRBD2. The length of the CDR3 is 15 residues. Germline CDR1 LNHNV, CDR2 YYDKDF (reference sequence). V lost 0 bases to trimming and J lost 3 bases; unmatched junction nucleotides: 5. The CDR3: CATSREAAGNYEQYF. The CDR3 DNA reads as TGTGCCACCAGCAGAGAGGCAGCGGGGAACTACGAGCAGTACTTC.

In this sample, this clone turned up once. The genes are TRBV21-1 and TRBJ1-6; the table's D gene call, TRBD1, was not cross checked with the DNA. TRBV21-1 is recorded as a pseudogene. The CDR3 is 17 amino acids. The CDR3 region is CASSKKGQGSRNSPLHF. The CDR3 nucleotides are TGTGCCAGCAGCAAAAAAGGCCAGGGGTCACGCAATTCACCCCTCCACTTT.

The rearrangement joins TRBV7-8 to TRBJ1-1, with no clear D. Between the trimmed V and J ends, which lost 0 bases and 7 bases, there was a span of 15 bases. Germline CDR1 and CDR2: SGHVS and FQNEAQ. This CDR3 spans 15 amino acids. CDR3 amino acids: CASSLAPAEHLEAFF. For the CDR3, the DNA is TGTGCCAGCAGCTTAGCGCCGGCAGAGCACCTTGAAGCTTTCTTT.

This chain connects TRBV28 to TRBJ2-2; D unclear. Trimming shortened V by 7 bases and J by 1 base, and 10 bases separated the two germline ends. The CDR3 has 14 residues. Germline V gives CDR1 MDHEN, CDR2 SYDVKM. The CDR3 coding sequence is TGTGCCAGCACTGAGTGGCAGAACACCGGGGAGCTGTTTTTT. This encodes CASTEWQNTGELFF.

The sample holds one count of this clone. The chain recombines TRBV4-3 with TRBJ1-2, with D possibly being TRBD1 (6 bases). The CDR3 contains 15 residues. V was shortened by 0 bases and J by 3 bases, with 11 bases between the two germline ends. Germline CDR1 is LGHNA and CDR2 is YSLEER. The CDR3: CASSQDHAGDYGYTF. CDR3 sequence (DNA): TGCGCCAGCAGCCAAGATCACGCAGGGGACTATGGCTACACCTTC.

The rearrangement joins TRBV11-2 to TRBJ1-1, with a tentative D call TRBD1 (5 bases). The ends were cut back, 4 bases at V and 6 bases at J, with 12 bases in the middle. The V gene's germline CDR1 is SGHAT and CDR2 FQNNGV. The CDR3 contains 13 residues. The CDR3 reads CASSSSGTSEAFF. The CDR3 region has the DNA TGTGCCAGCAGCTCCTCCGGGACTTCTGAAGCTTTCTTT.

V and J are TRBV10-1 and TRBJ1-5; tentative D call: TRBD1 (5 bases). This CDR3 region has 12 residues. In germline, CDR1 is WNHNN, CDR2 SYGVQD (reference sequence). The germline V and J ends were trimmed by 4 bases and 10 bases, with 11 bases remaining between them. The CDR3 nucleotides read TGCGCCAGCAGTGTGCCCGGGGGTCCCCAGCATTTT. Translation gives CASSVPGGPQHF.